These T cell receptor beta chains were read from a single sample in a study of human T cells and chemical hapten exposure. MiXCR, applied by TCRdb to the RACE reads, yields one record per CDR3 protein. This sample has about 59,000 distinct CDR3 sequences, with approximately 10% found just once. Source: whole blood, taken in connection with sensitization to the hapten diphenylcyclopropenone (DPC). These receptors were taken from a woman aged 40 to 49 with alopecia areata. Some clones in this sample may be carry-over from other donors' samples. Each CDR3 is given with its conserved first and last residue. D genes are given only for firm matches. The size of a clone is reported for some rows only, either as once, few or many, or as a class for expanded clones.

.	12	many	TRBV9	TRBJ2-1	CASSLDPNEQFF	TGTGCCAGCAGCCTGGACCCAAATGAGCAGTTCTTC
.	15	many	TRBV6-1	TRBJ2-7	CASSEIGGQNYEQYF	TGTGCCAGCAGTGAAATAGGAGGGCAGAACTACGAGCAGTACTTC
TRBD2	14	many	TRBV10-3	TRBJ2-1	CAIRTSGRENEQFF	TGTGCCATCAGGACTAGCGGGAGGGAAAATGAGCAGTTCTTC
.	15	.	TRBV11-2	TRBJ1-1	CASSDPSGAATEAFF	TGTGCCAGCAGCGACCCATCAGGGGCGGCCACTGAAGCTTTCTTT
TRBD2	15	.	TRBV7-9	TRBJ2-3	CASSSSGGSADTQYF	TGTGCCAGCAGCTCAAGCGGGGGGAGCGCAGATACGCAGTATTTT
TRBD2	15	few	TRBV6-4	TRBJ2-3	CASSDTAGGPDTQYF	TGTGCCAGCAGTGACACAGCGGGAGGGCCAGATACGCAGTATTTT
.	13	.	TRBV29-1	TRBJ2-1	CSVGNRAYNEQFF	TGCAGCGTCGGTAACCGGGCCTACAATGAGCAGTTCTTC
.	14	few	TRBV15	TRBJ2-3	CATSGLKGTDTQYF	TGTGCCACCAGCGGACTAAAGGGCACAGATACGCAGTATTTT
.	11	.	TRBV4-2	TRBJ2-5	CASSQDQYQYF	TGTGCCAGCAGCCAAGATCAGTACCAGTACTTC
.	13	.	TRBV7-9	TRBJ2-1	CASSSRQYNEQFF	TGTGCCAGCAGCTCAAGACAGTACAATGAGCAGTTCTTC
.	16	.	TRBV11-2	TRBJ1-2	CASSLTGSGLGYGYTF	TGTGCCAGCAGCTTAACAGGGTCGGGTCTGGGATATGGCTACACCTTC
.	18	many	TRBV25-1	TRBJ2-1	CASSDSQGEVSSYNEQFF	TGTGCCAGCAGTGATTCTCAGGGTGAAGTCTCCTCCTACAATGAGCAGTTCTTC
.	16	many	TRBV7-2	TRBJ2-3	CASSLLGADSTDTQYF	TGTGCCAGCAGCCTGCTTGGGGCAGATAGCACAGATACGCAGTATTTT
TRBD2	15	.	TRBV9	TRBJ2-1	CASRATSGANNEQFF	TGTGCCAGCAGGGCAACTAGCGGAGCAAATAATGAGCAGTTCTTC
.	13	.	TRBV12-3/TRBV12-4	TRBJ2-7	CASSETDGYEQYF	TGTGCCAGCAGTGAGACCGACGGCTACGAGCAGTACTTC
.	15	many	TRBV6-5	TRBJ2-2	CASSYRGRGTGELFF	TGTGCCAGCAGTTACCGAGGGAGAGGAACCGGGGAGCTGTTTTTT
.	14	many	TRBV11-2	TRBJ2-5	CASSHPAVKRAQYF	TGTGCCAGCAGCCACCCGGCGGTCAAGCGGGCCCAGTACTTC
TRBD1	13	.	TRBV19	TRBJ1-2	CASSTGADYGYTF	TGTGCCAGTAGCACAGGGGCGGACTATGGCTACACCTTC
TRBD2	15	few	TRBV27	TRBJ2-2	CASSPRLAATGELFF	TGTGCCAGCAGTCCCCGACTAGCGGCCACCGGGGAGCTGTTTTTT
.	15	many	TRBV6-1	TRBJ2-2	CASSGRTVNTGELFF	TGTGCCAGCAGTGGGCGGACAGTGAACACCGGGGAGCTGTTTTTT
.	15	.	TRBV6-6	TRBJ1-2	CASSPRADSSYGYTF	TGTGCCAGCAGTCCCCGGGCGGACAGCAGCTATGGCTACACCTTC
TRBD1	14	few	TRBV12-3/TRBV12-4	TRBJ1-1	CASSFSTGGTEAFF	TGTGCCAGCAGTTTTTCCACAGGGGGCACTGAAGCTTTCTTT
TRBD2	22	many	TRBV5-1	TRBJ2-3	CASSLRQGRSLAELSSTDTQYF	TGCGCCAGCAGCTTGCGTCAGGGCAGGAGTCTAGCGGAGCTCTCTAGCACAGATACGCAGTATTTT
TRBD2	14	.	TRBV18	TRBJ2-7	CASSQGLDNDEQYF	TGTGCCAGCTCACAGGGACTAGATAACGACGAGCAGTACTTC
.	15	.	TRBV7-9	TRBJ1-4	CASSPAGASNEKLFF	TGTGCCAGCAGCCCTGCAGGGGCCTCTAATGAAAAACTGTTTTTT
.	14	many	TRBV10-3	TRBJ1-1	CAIRGGAVGTEAFF	TGTGCCATCCGTGGGGGGGCGGTAGGCACTGAAGCTTTCTTT
.	13	.	TRBV7-2	TRBJ2-1	CASSLNPRNEQFF	TGTGCCAGCAGCCTAAATCCGCGGAATGAGCAGTTCTTC
.	14	.	TRBV7-2	TRBJ2-6	CASSPGTGANVLTF	TGTGCCAGCAGTCCAGGGACTGGGGCCAACGTCCTGACTTTC
.	15	.	TRBV11-2	TRBJ1-5	CASSLLGHSNQPQHF	TGTGCCAGCAGCTTACTGGGGCATAGCAATCAGCCCCAGCATTTT
.	12	many	TRBV23-1	TRBJ2-5	CATYLGEETQYF	TGCGCCACCTATCTAGGGGAGGAGACCCAGTACTTC
.	15	.	TRBV9	TRBJ2-1	CASGTGVSILHEQFF	TGTGCCAGCGGCACCGGAGTGTCTATCCTCCATGAGCAGTTCTTC
.	16	many	TRBV10-3	TRBJ2-5	CAISETGARGQETQYF	TGTGCCATCAGTGAGACGGGGGCGCGGGGCCAAGAGACCCAGTACTTC
TRBD2	17	few	TRBV7-6	TRBJ2-3	CASSSGLAGLFTDTQYF	TGTGCCAGCAGCTCGGGACTAGCGGGCTTATTCACAGATACGCAGTATTTT